This passage covers 10 T cell receptor beta chains from one sample sequenced in a study of beta chain features in type 1 diabetes. Isolated RNA was reverse transcribed in full, so expressed TCRB transcripts were sequenced. Profiling relied on immunoSEQ multiplex PCR, and the TCRdb table lists in-frame clones only, not all of them. The table records about 620,000 clones, less than 20% of them present only once. Input material: naive CD4+ T cells from blood. The receptors were sampled from a man in his late teens or twenties in good health.

This clone came up a few times. CDR3 bases: TGCGCCAGCAGCGGGACAGGGCAAGGTGGGGCCAACGTCCTGACTTTC. It specifies CASSGTGQGGANVLTF. The chain combines TRBV5-1 with TRBJ2-6, with 9 bases lining up with TRBD1. After removal of 4 bases from V and 3 bases from J, the junction contained 5 bases not matched to a gene. This CDR3 has 16 residues. CDR1 is SGHRS, CDR2 YFSETQ, per germline.

This rearrangement joins TRBV28 to TRBJ1-2; D unresolved. The germline gives CDR1 MDHEN, CDR2 SYDVKM. The CDR3 runs 14 residues. The CDR3 region is CGSRSGRKPYGYTF. The CDR3 DNA is TGTGGATCCAGGAGTGGCAGAAAACCCTATGGCTACACCTTC.

This clone was seen a handful of times. This sequence joins TRBV19 and TRBJ1-4; no clear D gene. The V end was cut by 4 bases, the J end by 6 bases, with 9 bases between. Germline assignment: CDR1 LNHDA and CDR2 SQIVND (reference sequence). The CDR3 length is 13 residues. The CDR3 sequence is CASSKAVDEKLFF. The DNA for the CDR3 is TGTGCCAGTAGTAAGGCGGTTGATGAAAAACTGTTTTTT.

This clone was seen more than once but under ten times. This chain connects TRBV19 to TRBJ2-1, with a possible D match to TRBD2 (5 bases). The CDR3 runs 14 residues. Germline CDR1 reads LNHDA; CDR2 reads SQIVND (reference sequence). Trimming left V 4 bases short and J 11 bases short, with 18 bases between. As DNA, the CDR3 is TGTGCCAGTAGTACCTCGGGGAATCTGGTTAAGCAGTTCTTC. Amino acids: CASSTSGNLVKQFF.

The sample holds a few counts of this clone. This chain links TRBV7-6 with TRBJ1-2; 7 bases fit TRBD1. CDR1 SGHVS and CDR2 FNYEAQ come from the germline V gene. J was trimmed by 7 bases and V by 3 bases; bases with no gene match: 11. The CDR3 contains 15 residues. The CDR3 DNA follows: TGTGCCAGCAGCTTTACGACAGGGTCCTTCAGTGGCTACACCTTC. It is translated as CASSFTTGSFSGYTF.

The chain links TRBV27 to TRBJ1-2; maybe TRBD1 (5 bases). The CDR3 is made up of 14 amino acids. V shed 8 bases and J shed 1 base, with 14 bases lying between them. The germline V gene encodes CDR1 MNHEY and CDR2 SMNVEV (reference sequence). The CDR3 sequence: CASGFGAFNYGYTF. The CDR3 region has the DNA TGTGCCAGCGGGTTTGGGGCCTTTAACTATGGCTACACCTTC.

The rearrangement uses TRBV30 and TRBJ1-5; D is perhaps TRBD1 (5 bases). Germline values: CDR1 GTSNPN, CDR2 SVGIG (reference sequence). Between the trimmed V and J ends, which lost 0 bases and 6 bases, there was a span of 12 bases. CDR3 length: 14 residues. The CDR3 reads CAWSVTAGSQPQHF. DNA of the CDR3: TGTGCCTGGAGTGTGACAGCAGGGAGTCAGCCCCAGCATTTT.

The chain combines TRBV11-2 with TRBJ2-5, with 9 bases identical to TRBD2. Per the germline V gene, CDR1 is SGHAT and CDR2 is FQNNGV. CDR3 size: 15 residues. V lost 3 bases to trimming and J lost 4 bases; unmatched junction nucleotides: 6. CDR3 DNA sequence: TGTGCCAGCAGCTTCCGCGGGAGGGCGGGAGAGACCCAGTACTTC. Residues: CASSFRGRAGETQYF. Supplemented by reference TRBV11-2 and TRBJ2-5, the full variable domain reads EAGVAQSPRYKIIEKRQSVAFWCNPISGHATLYWYQQILGQGPKLLIQFQNNGVVDDSQLPKDRFSAERLKGVDSTLKIQPAKLEDSAVYLCASSFRGRAGETQYFGPGTRLLVL.

This clone has a handful of counts. The chain is built from TRBV7-9 and TRBJ1-6, with D perhaps TRBD1 (5 bases). V was shortened by 8 bases and J by 7 bases, with 18 bases between the two germline ends. The CDR3 runs to 15 residues. The germline CDR1 and CDR2 sequences are SEHNR and FQNEAQ (reference sequence). CDR3 nucleotide sequence: TGTGCCAGCCTTGCACCTGGACACGAGAATTCACCCCTCCACTTT. Amino acid sequence: CASLAPGHENSPLHF. Variable domain in full (rest from reference TRBV7-9 and TRBJ1-6): DTGVSQNPRHKITKRGQNVTFRCDPISEHNRLYWYRQTLGQGPEFLTYFQNEAQLEKSRLLSDRFSAERPKGSFSTLEIQRTEQGDSAMYLCASLAPGHENSPLHFGNGTRLTVT.

This clone has only a few counts. The V call is TRBV7-3, the J call TRBJ2-3, with 9 bases lining up with TRBD1. V shed 5 bases and J 1 base; nucleotides not matched to a gene: 13. From germline, CDR1 is SGHTA and CDR2 FQGTGA. The length of the CDR3 is 18 residues. The CDR3: CASSRRGQGTGGTDTQYF. The CDR3 nucleotides read TGTGCCAGCAGCCGTCGTGGACAGGGGACGGGAGGCACAGATACGCAGTATTTT. The whole variable domain, remainder taken from reference TRBV7-3 and TRBJ2-3, is GAGVSQTPSNKVTEKGKYVELRCDPISGHTALYWYRQSLGQGPEFLIYFQGTGAADDSGLPNDRFFAVRPEGSVSTLKIQRTERGDSAVYLCASSRRGQGTGGTDTQYFGPGTRLTVL.